What follows are 22 T cell receptor beta chains derived from one specimen sequenced in a study of regulatory T cells in long-lasting Graves disease. Specified time point: newly diagnosed GD, antithyroid drugs for less than 3 months. Isolated PBMC RNA provided the starting material for the TCR library. Both iRepertoire HTBI primers and Arm-PCR of CDR3 regions were used to build the TCR beta libraries. One entry per CDR3 protein, called by TCRdb with MiXCR from the multiplex PCR reads. In the table there are 350,000 to 400,000 distinct CDR3 sequences, around a sixth of which are singletons. Specimen: peripheral blood mononuclear cells (PBMCs), collected at new diagnosis, from a patient treated with antithyroid drugs. The receptors were sampled from a female donor with Graves disease.

The sample holds many counts of this clonotype. The rearrangement uses TRBV5-1 and TRBJ2-5; unclear D gene. Deletions cut 1 base from V and 5 bases from J, with 9 bases between. CDR3 length: 13 amino acids. Germline assignment: CDR1 SGHRS and CDR2 YFSETQ. CDR3 protein: CASSLRAEETQYF. The CDR3, as DNA: TGCGCCAGCAGCTTGAGGGCAGAGGAGACCCAGTACTTC. The whole variable domain, filled in from reference TRBV5-1 and TRBJ2-5, reads KAGVTQTPRYLIKTRGQQVTLSCSPISGHRSVSWYQQTPGQGLQFLFEYFSETQRNKGNFPGRFSGRQFSNSRSEMNVSTLELGDSALYLCASSLRAEETQYFGPGTRLLVL.

In its sample, this clonotype was seen many times. The rearrangement uses TRBV12-3 or TRBV12-4 and TRBJ2-1; D is perhaps TRBD1 (6 bases). Trimming pared 0 bases from V and 6 bases from J, leaving 9 bases between. The CDR3 runs 14 residues. Here the CDR3 DNA reads TGTGCCAGCAGTTTAGCGGGGACAATCAATGAGCAGTTCTTC. Translating gives CASSLAGTINEQFF.

The rearrangement joins TRBV3-1 to TRBJ1-3; unclear D gene. CDR1 is LGHDT and CDR2 is YNNKEL in the germline V gene (reference sequence). This CDR3 is 15 amino acids long. Trimming stripped 1 base from V and 1 base from J, with 8 bases between. The CDR3 bases are TGTGCCAGCAGCCAAGGCTCGGTATCTGGAAACACCATATATTTT. It encodes CASSQGSVSGNTIYF.

The rearrangement uses TRBV5-1 and TRBJ2-7; 11 bases agree with TRBD2. The J segment lost 5 bases and the V segment lost 0 bases, leaving 7 bases of the junction unmatched. Per germline, CDR1 SGHRS and CDR2 YFSETQ. The CDR3 runs to 16 residues. Written as DNA, the CDR3 is TGCGCCAGCAGCTTGGAACCTAGCGGGAGGACCCACGAGCAGTACTTC. Its protein product is CASSLEPSGRTHEQYF. Complete variable domain (other parts from reference TRBV5-1 and TRBJ2-7): KAGVTQTPRYLIKTRGQQVTLSCSPISGHRSVSWYQQTPGQGLQFLFEYFSETQRNKGNFPGRFSGRQFSNSRSEMNVSTLELGDSALYLCASSLEPSGRTHEQYFGPGTRLTVT.

This clonotype was seen repeatedly, ten times or more. The V call is TRBV29-1, the J call TRBJ2-2; the D gene is possibly TRBD2 (6 bases). This CDR3 comprises 12 residues. The germline V gene has CDR1 SQVTM and CDR2 ANQGSEA. DNA of the CDR3: TGCGGGGGGTACCTGAACACCGGGGAGCTGTTTTTT. Residues: CGGYLNTGELFF.

This clonotype was seen many times. The rearrangement links TRBV5-8 to TRBJ1-1, with D unresolved. The germline V and J ends were trimmed by 6 bases and 6 bases, with 9 bases remaining between them. Germline CDR1 SGHTS, CDR2 YDEGEE. This CDR3 region has 11 residues. CDR3 nucleotides: TGTGCCAGCACCGCGAAACCTGAAGCTTTCTTT. It encodes CASTAKPEAFF.

This clonotype showed up many times. The chain uses TRBV19 and TRBJ2-1, with 10 bases aligning to TRBD2. This CDR3 comprises 15 residues. V lost 6 bases and J lost 4; bases outside the gene matches: 6. Germline loops: CDR1 LNHDA, CDR2 SQIVND (reference sequence). The CDR3 nucleotides are TGTGCCAGTAGGTCTGCTAGCGGGGGTTACAATGAGCAGTTCTTC. This gives the protein CASRSASGGYNEQFF.

CDR3 sequence reads: CASSLSVGQGDSPLHF. The DNA of the CDR3 is TGTGCCAGCAGCTTATCAGTGGGACAGGGGGACTCACCCCTCCACTTT. The chain employs TRBV7-9 and TRBJ1-6; 11 bases are a match to TRBD1. Unmatched junction bases numbered 7, after V lost 2 bases and J lost 10 bases. Germline values: CDR1 SEHNR, CDR2 FQNEAQ (reference sequence). This CDR3 region has 16 residues.

In this sample, this clonotype turned up many times. The chain recombines TRBV29-1 with TRBJ1-1; D not certain. Germline V gives CDR1 SQVTM, CDR2 ANQGSEA. Trimming shortened V by 6 bases and J by 3 bases, and 8 bases separated the two germline ends. This CDR3 is built from 11 residues. The CDR3 nucleotides are TGCAGCGTGCAAAGGGACACTGAAGCTTTCTTT. This translates into CSVQRDTEAFF.

The sample holds many counts of this clonotype. The CDR3 region is CASSLSSGGGEQYF. The DNA for the CDR3 is TGTGCCAGCAGCCTCAGCTCTGGGGGGGGCGAGCAGTACTTC. The chain couples TRBV7-2 to TRBJ2-7; TRBD2 matches 7 bases. This CDR3 comprises 14 residues. J gave up 6 bases and V 5 bases, and 10 bases lay outside the gene matches. From germline, CDR1 is SGHTA and CDR2 FQGNSA.

This clonotype has a count of ten or more. DNA of the CDR3: TGTGCCAGCAGTGTCCGGACGGGGCACCCCACAATCACAGATACGCAGTATTTT. Translation gives CASSVRTGHPTITDTQYF. This chain joins TRBV2 and TRBJ2-3; either TRBD1 or TRBD2 may supply D (5 bases each). V lost 4 bases and J 2 bases, leaving 22 bases between the germline ends. This CDR3 region has 18 residues. Germline assignment: CDR1 SNHLY and CDR2 FYNNEI.

The chain employs TRBV30 and TRBJ1-1; D might be TRBD1 (6 bases). This CDR3 spans 12 amino acids. Germline loops: CDR1 GTSNPN, CDR2 SVGIG (reference sequence). The ends were cut back, 7 bases at V and 4 bases at J, with 13 bases in the middle. Here the CDR3 DNA reads TGTGCCTTCGTTCGGGGGCCCACTGAAGCTTTCTTT. It encodes CAFVRGPTEAFF.

The rearrangement links TRBV28 to TRBJ1-2; a weak D match, TRBD1 (5 bases). The germline V and J ends were trimmed by 6 bases and 14 bases, with 22 bases remaining between them. The CDR3 is made up of 13 amino acids. Germline CDR1 MDHEN, CDR2 SYDVKM. CDR3 amino acids: CASSQDMVVGETF. DNA for the CDR3: TGTGCCAGCAGCCAAGACATGGTGGTAGGGGAGACCTTC.

Comment on this clonotype: Given a much more abundant clone one base away, this may be a read error. The J gene is TRBJ2-1, the V gene TRBV6-1; D might be TRBD1 (6 bases). CDR1 is MNHNS, CDR2 SASEGT, per germline. The CDR3 spans 12 residues. The V end was cut by 8 bases, the J end by 4 bases, with 9 bases between. The CDR3 DNA sequence: TGTGCCAGCCCACAGGGATACAATGAGCAGTTCTTC. As protein: CASPQGYNEQFF.

This chain connects TRBV7-8 to TRBJ2-6; maybe TRBD1 (5 bases). This CDR3 is 19 amino acids long. V was cut by 1 base and J by 2 bases, with 18 bases left in between. Germline V CDR1 and CDR2: SGHVS, FQNEAQ. In nucleotides, the CDR3 is TGTGCCAGCAGCTTAGATCGGGCAGGGCAGACTCCTGGGGCCAACGTCCTGACTTTC. This gives the protein CASSLDRAGQTPGANVLTF.

At least ten counts were recorded for this clonotype. The genes are TRBV12-5 and TRBJ2-1; 8 bases are a match to TRBD2. J gave up 6 bases and V 6 bases, and 7 bases lay outside the gene matches. The germline CDR1 and CDR2 sequences are LGHNT and FRNRAP. This CDR3 is 14 amino acids long. The CDR3 spells CASGSGGGLNEQFF. For the CDR3, the DNA is TGTGCTAGTGGATCGGGGGGGGGGCTCAATGAGCAGTTCTTC.

The J gene is TRBJ2-7, the V gene TRBV29-1, with D tentatively TRBD1 (5 bases). The CDR3 consists of 16 residues. V shed 4 bases and J shed 3 bases, with 22 bases lying between them. The germline V gene encodes CDR1 SQVTM and CDR2 ANQGSEA. The CDR3 spells CSVGSVKGEQLYEQYF. In DNA, the CDR3 is TGCAGCGTTGGGTCCGTTAAAGGGGAACAACTCTACGAGCAGTACTTC.

This chain links TRBV7-2 with TRBJ2-1; 9 nucleotides match TRBD2. The CDR3 is 21 amino acids. Trimming cost V 0 bases and J 2 bases; bases outside gene matches: 17. Germline-derived CDR1 and CDR2 are SGHTA and FQGNSA. The CDR3 DNA is TGTGCCAGCAGCTTAGCCCGATTTTCGTTAAGCGGGAGGTTAGCCTACAATGAGCAGTTCTTC. Translation gives CASSLARFSLSGRLAYNEQFF.

This clonotype was counted at least ten times. The chain has TRBV28 and TRBJ2-7; D is uncertain. Germline V lookup: CDR1 MDHEN, CDR2 SYDVKM. The CDR3 spans 12 residues. V was shortened by 3 bases and J by 4 bases, with 7 bases between the two germline ends. The chain's CDR3 is CASSFRPYEQYF. CDR3 coding DNA: TGTGCCAGCAGTTTTCGGCCTTACGAGCAGTACTTC.

This clonotype came up once. The chain carries TRBV7-9 and TRBJ2-5, with no clear D. This CDR3 spans 14 amino acids. The germline V gene encodes CDR1 SEHNR and CDR2 FQNEAQ (reference sequence). V gave up 2 bases and J gave up 4 bases, with 11 bases separating them. Here the CDR3 reads CASSLRDALETQYF. The CDR3 region has the DNA TGTGCCAGCAGCTTACGAGATGCGTTAGAGACCCAGTACTTC.

This clonotype was observed at least ten times. The V call is TRBV9, the J call TRBJ1-3; D possibly corresponds to TRBD1 (5 bases). V lost 0 bases and J 2 bases, leaving 9 bases between the germline ends. Germline V gene sequence: CDR1 SGDLS, CDR2 YYNGEE. CDR3 length equals 15 residues. CDR3 protein: CASSVDGGTGNTIYF. The CDR3 DNA reads as TGTGCCAGCAGCGTAGACGGGGGGACTGGAAACACCATATATTTT.

This clonotype appeared many times. CDR3 DNA sequence: TGTGCCAGCAGTTACCCCGCCCGAGGCGCTAGCACAGATACGCAGTATTTT. Its protein product is CASSYPARGASTDTQYF. The J gene is TRBJ2-3, the V gene TRBV6-5, with D uncertain. Trimming removed 2 bases at V and 0 bases at J, with 15 bases between. The CDR3 loop spans 17 amino acids. Germline values: CDR1 MNHEY, CDR2 SVGAGI.